The clone carrying this T cell receptor (beta chain) was picked up a small number of times. V was pared by 10 bases and J by 0 bases, with 7 bases between. Looked up from germline, CDR1 is LGHDT and CDR2 is YNNKEL (reference sequence). This CDR3 has 11 amino acids. This sample was taken from a study of blood T cell repertoires in COVID-19. Original data processing: How many nucleated cells were present was estimated from reference gene primer amplification. Assay: immunoSEQ multiplex PCR; the TCRdb copy retains only in-frame clones and omits some. V, J and clone size derive from that table, while D and trimming were established from the DNA sequence. The table records 250,000 to 300,000 clones, 80% to 90% of them present only once.

Sequenced input: peripheral blood. The clonotype was recovered from a woman in her seventies with acute or convalescent COVID-19. The chain couples TRBV3-1 (or the pseudogene TRBV3-2) to TRBJ2-7; D unresolved. CDR3 coding DNA: TGTGCCACCCGTAGCTCCTACGAGCAGTACTTC. This encodes CATRSSYEQYF.